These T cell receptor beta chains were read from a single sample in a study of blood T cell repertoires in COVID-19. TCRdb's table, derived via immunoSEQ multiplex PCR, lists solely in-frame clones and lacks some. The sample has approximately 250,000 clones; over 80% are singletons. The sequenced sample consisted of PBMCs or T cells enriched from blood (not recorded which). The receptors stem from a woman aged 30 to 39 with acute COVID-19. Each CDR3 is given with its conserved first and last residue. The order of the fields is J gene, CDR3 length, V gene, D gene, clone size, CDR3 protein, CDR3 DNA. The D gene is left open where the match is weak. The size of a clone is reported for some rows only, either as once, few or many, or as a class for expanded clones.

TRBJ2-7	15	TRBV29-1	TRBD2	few	CSVEANAGGYYEQYF	TGCAGCGTTGAAGCCAACGCGGGAGGGTACTACGAGCAGTACTTC
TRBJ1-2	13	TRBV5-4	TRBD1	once	CASNRGQSYGYTF	TGTGCCAGCAACCGGGGACAGTCCTATGGCTACACCTTC
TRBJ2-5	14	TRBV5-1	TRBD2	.	CASSGAGGTETQYF	TGCGCCAGCAGTGGGGCGGGAGGTACGGAGACCCAGTACTTC
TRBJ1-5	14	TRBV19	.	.	CASTRRNSNQPQHF	TGTGCCAGTACCAGAAGAAATAGCAATCAGCCCCAGCATTTT
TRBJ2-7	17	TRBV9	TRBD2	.	CASSRGDPGLEGFGQYF	TGTGCCAGCAGTAGGGGGGACCCGGGACTAGAGGGCTTTGGGCAGTACTTC
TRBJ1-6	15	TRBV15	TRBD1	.	CATSGRQGNNSPLHF	TGTGCCACCAGCGGAAGACAGGGCAATAATTCACCCCTCCACTTT
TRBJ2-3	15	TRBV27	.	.	CASSSSIASEITQYF	TGTGCCAGCAGTTCCTCGATCGCGAGCGAAATCACGCAGTATTTT
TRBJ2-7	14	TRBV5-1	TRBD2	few	CASSLPAGLGEQYF	TGCGCCAGCAGCTTGCCAGCGGGATTGGGCGAGCAGTACTTC
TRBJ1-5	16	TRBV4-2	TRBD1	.	CASSQEVGGNNQPQHF	TGTGCCAGCAGCCAAGAAGTAGGGGGCAACAATCAGCCCCAGCATTTT
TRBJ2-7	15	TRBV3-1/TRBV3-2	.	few	CASSQAPGNYYEQYF	TGTGCCAGCAGCCAAGCCCCGGGGAACTACTACGAGCAGTACTTC
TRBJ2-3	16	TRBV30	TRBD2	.	CAWSSPTSGRFNTQYF	TGTGCCTGGAGTAGTCCGACTAGCGGGAGGTTCAATACGCAGTATTTT
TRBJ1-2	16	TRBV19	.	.	CASSIQQGMGDYGYTF	TGTGCCAGTAGTATCCAACAGGGAATGGGGGACTATGGCTACACCTTC
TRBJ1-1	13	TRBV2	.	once	CAGGGDGAGEAFF	TGTGCCGGAGGGGGGGATGGGGCTGGTGAAGCTTTCTTT
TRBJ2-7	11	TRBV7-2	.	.	CASSSLYEQYF	TGTGCCAGCAGCTCCCTGTACGAGCAGTACTTC
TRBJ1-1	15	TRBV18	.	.	CASSSAQGGDTEAFF	TGTGCCAGCTCATCTGCACAGGGTGGGGACACTGAAGCTTTCTTT
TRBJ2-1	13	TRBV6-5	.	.	CASSPGSNNEQFF	TGTGCCAGCAGCCCGGGGTCCAACAATGAGCAGTTCTTC
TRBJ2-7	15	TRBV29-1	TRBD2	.	CSVELEREGPYEQYF	TGCAGCGTTGAACTAGAGCGGGAGGGCCCTTACGAGCAGTACTTC
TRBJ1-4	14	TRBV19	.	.	CASSIGGSGEKLFF	TGTGCCAGTAGTATAGGCGGCTCGGGTGAAAAACTGTTTTTT
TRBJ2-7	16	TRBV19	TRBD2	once	CASSFSGTSSTYEQYF	TGTGCCAGTAGTTTCTCCGGGACTAGCAGTACCTACGAGCAGTACTTC
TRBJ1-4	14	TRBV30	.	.	CAWSVQGRAGAWVF	TGTGCCTGGAGTGTACAAGGCAGGGCAGGGGCTTGGGTCTTT
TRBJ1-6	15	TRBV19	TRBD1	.	CASSILWDSNSPLHF	TGTGCCAGTAGTATTCTTTGGGACAGTAATTCACCCCTCCACTTT
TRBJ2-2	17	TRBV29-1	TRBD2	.	CSVAGLAGGMNTGELFF	TGCAGCGTTGCGGGACTAGCGGGAGGAATGAACACCGGGGAGCTGTTTTTT
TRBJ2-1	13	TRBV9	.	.	CASSVETDNEQFF	TGTGCCAGCAGCGTAGAGACAGACAATGAGCAGTTCTTC
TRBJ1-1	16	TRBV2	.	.	CASKPGTGSMNTEAFF	TGTGCCAGCAAGCCGGGCACGGGATCCATGAACACTGAAGCTTTCTTT
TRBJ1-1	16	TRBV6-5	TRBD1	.	CASSYGTGIIGTEAFF	TGTGCCAGCAGTTATGGGACAGGGATCATAGGCACTGAAGCTTTCTTT
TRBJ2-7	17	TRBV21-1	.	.	CASSKAPNTRGEYEQYF	TGTGCCAGCAGCAAGGCACCAAACACCAGGGGAGAATACGAGCAGTACTTC
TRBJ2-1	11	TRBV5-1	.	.	CASSLDGDKFF	TGCGCCAGCAGCTTGGACGGAGATAAGTTCTTC
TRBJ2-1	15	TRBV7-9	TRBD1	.	CASSSTGDSYNEQFF	TGTGCCAGCAGCTCCACAGGGGACTCCTACAATGAGCAGTTCTTC
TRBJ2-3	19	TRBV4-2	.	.	CASSRQGRPAGGSTDTQYF	TGTGCCAGCAGCCGCCAAGGGCGCCCAGCGGGTGGAAGCACAGATACGCAGTATTTT
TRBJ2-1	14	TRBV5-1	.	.	CASSLLGSDNEQFF	TGCGCCAGCAGCTTATTAGGGAGTGACAATGAGCAGTTCTTC
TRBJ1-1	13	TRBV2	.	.	CASSEQGRGEAFF	TGTGCCAGCAGTGAACAGGGGCGCGGGGAAGCTTTCTTT
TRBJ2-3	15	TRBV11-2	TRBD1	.	CASRKGASLADTQYF	TGTGCCAGCAGAAAGGGGGCAAGTTTAGCAGATACGCAGTATTTT
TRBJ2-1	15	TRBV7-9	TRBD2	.	CASSLLAGGVNEQFF	TGTGCCAGCAGCTTATTAGCGGGAGGGGTCAATGAGCAGTTCTTC
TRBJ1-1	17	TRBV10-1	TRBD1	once	CASSGGPGTGMNTEAFF	TGCGCCAGCAGTGGGGGTCCCGGGACAGGTATGAACACTGAAGCTTTCTTT
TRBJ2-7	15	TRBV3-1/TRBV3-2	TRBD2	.	CASSQLAGGNYEQYF	TGTGCCAGCAGCCAGCTAGCGGGAGGCAACTACGAGCAGTACTTC
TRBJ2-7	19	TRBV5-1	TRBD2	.	CASSLGDLPSGRALYEQYF	TGCGCCAGCAGCTTGGGGGACTTGCCTAGCGGGAGGGCCTTATACGAGCAGTACTTC
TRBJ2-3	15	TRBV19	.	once	CASTDGRISSDTQYF	TGTGCCAGTACCGATGGGAGGATTTCCTCAGATACGCAGTATTTT
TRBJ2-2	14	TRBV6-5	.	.	CASSYSTGVGELFF	TGTGCCAGCAGTTACTCGACGGGGGTCGGGGAGCTGTTTTTT
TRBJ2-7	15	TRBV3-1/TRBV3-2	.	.	CASSQDGGFAYEQYF	TGTGCCAGCAGCCAAGACGGGGGTTTCGCCTACGAGCAGTACTTC
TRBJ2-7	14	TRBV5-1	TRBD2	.	CASATGTSGYEQYF	TGCGCCAGCGCAACCGGGACTAGCGGTTACGAGCAGTACTTC
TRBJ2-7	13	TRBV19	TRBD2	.	CASSRGGRGEQYF	TGTGCCAGTTCGAGGGGCGGGAGAGGCGAGCAGTACTTC
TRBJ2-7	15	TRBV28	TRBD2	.	CASSFRLAGGDEQYF	TGTGCCAGCAGTTTCAGGCTAGCGGGAGGGGATGAGCAGTACTTC
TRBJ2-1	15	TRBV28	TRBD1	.	CASHSTGSSYNEQFF	TGTGCCAGCCACTCGACAGGGAGCTCCTACAATGAGCAGTTCTTC
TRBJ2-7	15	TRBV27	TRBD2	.	CASSPGSSGRAEQYF	TGTGCCAGCAGTCCAGGATCCAGCGGGAGGGCGGAGCAGTACTTC
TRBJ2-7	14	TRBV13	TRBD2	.	CASSSTSGVYEQYF	TGTGCCAGCAGCTCAACTAGCGGGGTCTACGAGCAGTACTTC
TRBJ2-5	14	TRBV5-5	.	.	CASSFLQGQETQYF	TGTGCCAGCAGCTTCCTACAGGGCCAAGAGACCCAGTACTTC
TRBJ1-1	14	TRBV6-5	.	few	CASSYSEGNTEAFF	TGTGCCAGCAGTTACTCGGAGGGGAACACTGAAGCTTTCTTT
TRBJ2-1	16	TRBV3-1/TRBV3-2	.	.	CASSQDGQGKDNEQFF	TGTGCCAGCAGCCAAGATGGGCAGGGGAAGGACAATGAGCAGTTCTTC
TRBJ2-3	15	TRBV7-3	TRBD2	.	CASSSGLAGTDTQYF	TGTGCCAGCAGCTCGGGACTAGCGGGCACAGATACGCAGTATTTT
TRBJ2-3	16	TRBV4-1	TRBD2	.	CASSLGLAGATDTQYF	TGCGCCAGCAGCCTAGGACTAGCGGGAGCCACAGATACGCAGTATTTT
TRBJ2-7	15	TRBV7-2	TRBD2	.	CASSLTSSGRGEQYF	TGTGCCAGCAGCTTAACCTCTAGCGGGAGGGGAGAGCAGTACTTC
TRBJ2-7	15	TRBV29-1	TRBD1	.	CSVETGDRSSYEQYF	TGCAGCGTTGAGACAGGGGACCGGAGCTCCTACGAGCAGTACTTC